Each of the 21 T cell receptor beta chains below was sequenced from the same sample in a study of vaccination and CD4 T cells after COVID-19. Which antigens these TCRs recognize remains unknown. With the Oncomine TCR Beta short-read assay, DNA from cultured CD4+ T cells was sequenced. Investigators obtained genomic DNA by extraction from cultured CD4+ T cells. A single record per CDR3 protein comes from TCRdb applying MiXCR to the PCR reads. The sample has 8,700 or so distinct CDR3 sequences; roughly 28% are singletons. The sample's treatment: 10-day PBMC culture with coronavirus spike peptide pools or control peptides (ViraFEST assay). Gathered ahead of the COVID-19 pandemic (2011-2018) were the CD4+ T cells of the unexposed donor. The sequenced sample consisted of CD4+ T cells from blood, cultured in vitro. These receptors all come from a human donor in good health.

The CDR3 here is CASSFPGREQYF. The CDR3, as DNA: TGTGCCAGCAGCTTCCCGGGACGCGAGCAGTACTTC. The chain recombines TRBV5-4 with TRBJ2-7; D may match TRBD1 or TRBD2 (5 bases each). CDR3 length equals 12 residues. From germline, CDR1 is SGHNT and CDR2 YYREEE (reference sequence). Trimming took off 2 bases at V and 6 bases at J, with 9 bases between the two ends.

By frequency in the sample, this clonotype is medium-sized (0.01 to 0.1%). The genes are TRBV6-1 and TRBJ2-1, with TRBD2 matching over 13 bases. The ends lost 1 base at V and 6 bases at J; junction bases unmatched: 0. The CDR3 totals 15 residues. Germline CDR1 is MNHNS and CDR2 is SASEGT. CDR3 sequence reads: CASSEGTSGSNEQFF. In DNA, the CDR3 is TGTGCCAGCAGTGAAGGGACTAGCGGGAGCAATGAGCAGTTCTTC.

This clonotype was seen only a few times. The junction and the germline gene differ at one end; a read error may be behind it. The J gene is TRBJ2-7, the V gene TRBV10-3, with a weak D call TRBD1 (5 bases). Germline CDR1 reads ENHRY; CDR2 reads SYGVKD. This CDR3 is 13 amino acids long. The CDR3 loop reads CASSYIRGLEQYF. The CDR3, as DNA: TGTGCCAGCAGTTACATTAGGGGCCTCGAGCAGTACTTC.

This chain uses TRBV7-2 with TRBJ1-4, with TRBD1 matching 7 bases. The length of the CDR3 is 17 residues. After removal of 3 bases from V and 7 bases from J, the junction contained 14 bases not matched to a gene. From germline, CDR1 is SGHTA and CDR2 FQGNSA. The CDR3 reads CASSLTGLGIRVEKLFF. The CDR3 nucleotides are TGTGCCAGCAGCTTGACAGGGCTAGGGATTCGTGTTGAAAAACTGTTTTTT.

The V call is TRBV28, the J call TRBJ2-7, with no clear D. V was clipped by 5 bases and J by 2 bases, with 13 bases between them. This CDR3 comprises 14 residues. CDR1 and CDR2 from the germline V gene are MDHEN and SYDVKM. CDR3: CASSEGVAPYEQYF. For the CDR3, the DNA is TGTGCCAGCAGTGAAGGAGTCGCCCCCTACGAGCAGTACTTC.

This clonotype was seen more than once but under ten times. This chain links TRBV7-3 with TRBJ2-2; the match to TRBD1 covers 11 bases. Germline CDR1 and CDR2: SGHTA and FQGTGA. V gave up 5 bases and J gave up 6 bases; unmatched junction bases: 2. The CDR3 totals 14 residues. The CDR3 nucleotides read TGTGCCAGCAGCAAGGGACAGGGGGCCGGGGAGCTGTTTTTT. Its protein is CASSKGQGAGELFF. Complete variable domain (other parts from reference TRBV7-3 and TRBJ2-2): GAGVSQTPSNKVTEKGKYVELRCDPISGHTALYWYRQSLGQGPEFLIYFQGTGAADDSGLPNDRFFAVRPEGSVSTLKIQRTERGDSAVYLCASSKGQGAGELFFGEGSRLTVL.

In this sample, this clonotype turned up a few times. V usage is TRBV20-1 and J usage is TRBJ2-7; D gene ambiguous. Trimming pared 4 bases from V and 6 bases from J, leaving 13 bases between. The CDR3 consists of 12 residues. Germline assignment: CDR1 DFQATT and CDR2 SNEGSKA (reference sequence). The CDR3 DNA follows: TGCAGTGCTATCAGACCCTGGGGCGAGCAGTACTTC. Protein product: CSAIRPWGEQYF.

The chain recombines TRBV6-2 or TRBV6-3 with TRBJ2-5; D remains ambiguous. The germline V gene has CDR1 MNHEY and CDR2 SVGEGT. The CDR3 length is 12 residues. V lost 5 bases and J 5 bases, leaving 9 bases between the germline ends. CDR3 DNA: TGTGCCAGCAGTACCCTAGGGGAGACCCAGTACTTC. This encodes CASSTLGETQYF.

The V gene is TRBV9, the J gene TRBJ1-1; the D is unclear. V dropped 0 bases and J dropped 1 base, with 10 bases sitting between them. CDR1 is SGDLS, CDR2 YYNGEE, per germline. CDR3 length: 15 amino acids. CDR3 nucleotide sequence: TGTGCCAGCAGCGTAGGGAGCTTGGGGAACACTGAAGCTTTCTTT. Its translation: CASSVGSLGNTEAFF.

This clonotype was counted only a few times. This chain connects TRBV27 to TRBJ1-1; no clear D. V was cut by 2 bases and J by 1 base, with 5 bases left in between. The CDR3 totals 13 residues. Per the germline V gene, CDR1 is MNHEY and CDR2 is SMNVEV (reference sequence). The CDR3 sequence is CASSLVGNTEAFF. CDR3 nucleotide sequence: TGTGCCAGCAGTTTAGTAGGGAACACTGAAGCTTTCTTT.

CDR3 sequence: CASRWTARQETYF. The CDR3 DNA reads TGTGCCAGCAGGTGGACAGCCAGACAAGAAACGTACTTC. The J gene is TRBJ2-7, the V gene TRBV28, with a tentative D call TRBD1 (6 bases). Germline V gene sequence: CDR1 MDHEN, CDR2 SYDVKM. CDR3 length: 13 residues. The germline V and J ends were trimmed by 6 bases and 12 bases, with 21 bases remaining between them.

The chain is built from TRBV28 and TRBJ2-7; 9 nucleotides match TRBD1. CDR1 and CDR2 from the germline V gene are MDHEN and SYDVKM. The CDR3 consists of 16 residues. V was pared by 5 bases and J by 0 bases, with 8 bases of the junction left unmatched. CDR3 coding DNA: TGTGCCAGCAGTCCCCTAAGGACAGGGGCCTCCTACGAGCAGTACTTC. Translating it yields CASSPLRTGASYEQYF. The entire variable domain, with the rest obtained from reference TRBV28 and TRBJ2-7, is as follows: DVKVTQSSRYLVKRTGEKVFLECVQDMDHENMFWYRQDPGLGLRLIYFSYDVKMKEKGDIPEGYSVSREKKERFSLILESASTNQTSMYLCASSPLRTGASYEQYFGPGTRLTVT.

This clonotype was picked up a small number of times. In nucleotides, the CDR3 is TGTGCCAGCAGTTTGTTGTCTAGCGGGAGTCGAGCAGATACGCAGTATTTT. Translation gives CASSLLSSGSRADTQYF. The genes are TRBV27 and TRBJ2-3; 10 nucleotides agree with TRBD2. Germline V gives CDR1 MNHEY, CDR2 SMNVEV (reference sequence). The CDR3 length is 17 residues. With V trimmed by 3 bases and J by 4 bases, 10 bases remained unmatched.

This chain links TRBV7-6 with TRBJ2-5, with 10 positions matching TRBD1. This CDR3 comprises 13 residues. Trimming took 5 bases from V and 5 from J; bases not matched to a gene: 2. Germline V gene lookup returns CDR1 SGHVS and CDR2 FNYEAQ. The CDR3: CASSLGQGETQYF. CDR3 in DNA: TGTGCCAGCAGCCTGGGACAGGGGGAGACCCAGTACTTC.

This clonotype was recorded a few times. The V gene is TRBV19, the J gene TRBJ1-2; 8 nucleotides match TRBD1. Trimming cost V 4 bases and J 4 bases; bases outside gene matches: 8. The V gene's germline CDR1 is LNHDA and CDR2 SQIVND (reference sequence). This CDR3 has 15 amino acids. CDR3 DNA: TGTGCCAGTAGTAGGCATGACAGGGGAGGCTATGGCTACACCTTC. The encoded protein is CASSRHDRGGYGYTF.

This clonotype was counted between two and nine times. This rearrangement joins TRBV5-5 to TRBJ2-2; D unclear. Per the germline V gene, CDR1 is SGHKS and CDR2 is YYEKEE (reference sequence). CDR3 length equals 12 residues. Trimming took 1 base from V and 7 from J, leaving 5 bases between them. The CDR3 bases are TGTGCCAGCAGCTTGACCGACGGGGAGCTGTTTTTT. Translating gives CASSLTDGELFF.

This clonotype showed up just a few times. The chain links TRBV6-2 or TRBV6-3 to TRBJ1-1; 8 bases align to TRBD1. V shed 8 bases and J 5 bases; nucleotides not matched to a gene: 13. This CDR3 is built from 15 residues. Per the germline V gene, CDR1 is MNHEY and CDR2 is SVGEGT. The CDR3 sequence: CASFWGRGRLTEAFF. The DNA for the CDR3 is TGTGCCAGCTTTTGGGGCAGGGGGCGGTTAACTGAAGCTTTCTTT.

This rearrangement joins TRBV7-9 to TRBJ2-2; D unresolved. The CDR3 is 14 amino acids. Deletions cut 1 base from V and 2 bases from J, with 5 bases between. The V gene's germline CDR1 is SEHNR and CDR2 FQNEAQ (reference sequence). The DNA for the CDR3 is TGTGCCAGCAGCTTAGACTCAAACACCGGGGAGCTGTTTTTT. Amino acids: CASSLDSNTGELFF. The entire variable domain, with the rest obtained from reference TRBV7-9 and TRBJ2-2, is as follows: DTGVSQNPRHKITKRGQNVTFRCDPISEHNRLYWYRQTLGQGPEFLTYFQNEAQLEKSRLLSDRFSAERPKGSFSTLEIQRTEQGDSAMYLCASSLDSNTGELFFGEGSRLTVL.

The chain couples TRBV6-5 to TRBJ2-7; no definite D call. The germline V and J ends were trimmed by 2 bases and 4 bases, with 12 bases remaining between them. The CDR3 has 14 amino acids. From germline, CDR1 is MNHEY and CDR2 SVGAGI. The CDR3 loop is CASSYQTPTYEQYF. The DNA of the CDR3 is TGTGCCAGCAGTTACCAGACCCCCACTTACGAGCAGTACTTC.

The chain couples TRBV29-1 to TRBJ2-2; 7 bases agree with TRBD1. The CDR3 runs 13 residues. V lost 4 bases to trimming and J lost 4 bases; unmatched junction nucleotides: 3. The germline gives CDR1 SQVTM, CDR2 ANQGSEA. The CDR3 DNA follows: TGCAGCGTTGGTCAGGGGGTCACCGGGGAGCTGTTTTTT. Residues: CSVGQGVTGELFF.

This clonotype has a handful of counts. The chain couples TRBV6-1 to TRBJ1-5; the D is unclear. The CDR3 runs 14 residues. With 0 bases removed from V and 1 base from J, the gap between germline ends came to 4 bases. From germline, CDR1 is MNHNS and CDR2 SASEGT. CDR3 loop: CASSEAPSNQPQHF. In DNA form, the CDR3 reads TGTGCCAGCAGTGAAGCTCCCAGCAATCAGCCCCAGCATTTT.